A selection of T cell receptor beta chains follows, all from one sample in a study of T cell repertoires in cytomegalovirus infection. One entry per CDR3 protein, called by TCRdb with MiXCR from the reads. Of approximately 470,000 distinct CDR3 sequences in the sample, approximately 40% were seen once. For these receptors, no antigen is known. The source was cultured PBMCs, collected from culture after CMV antigen stimulation. These receptors all stem from a human donor in good health (CMV status not recorded). Some clones in this sample may be carry-over from other donors' samples. Both conserved end residues are trimmed from each CDR3. The order of the fields is J gene, D gene, V gene, CDR3 protein. D genes are given only for firm matches.

J gene: TRBJ2-1; D gene: -; V gene: TRBV7-2; CDR3 protein: ASSFFGGSYNEQF
J gene: TRBJ2-2; D gene: TRBD1; V gene: TRBV7-6; CDR3 protein: ASSNRGGELF
J gene: TRBJ1-2; D gene: -; V gene: TRBV7-9; CDR3 protein: ASSSGGIYGYT
J gene: TRBJ2-7; D gene: TRBD1; V gene: TRBV25-1; CDR3 protein: ASSSGTADYEQY
J gene: TRBJ2-3; D gene: -; V gene: TRBV24-1; CDR3 protein: ATSDLQTGRDTQY
J gene: TRBJ2-5; D gene: -; V gene: TRBV11-2; CDR3 protein: ASSLGLGQGLQETQY
J gene: TRBJ2-7; D gene: -; V gene: TRBV7-6; CDR3 protein: ASSLVSRGAEQY
J gene: TRBJ2-2; D gene: -; V gene: TRBV12-3/TRBV12-4; CDR3 protein: ASSPGGEYTGELF
J gene: TRBJ2-1; D gene: TRBD1; V gene: TRBV11-3; CDR3 protein: ASSPGQGGNEQF
J gene: TRBJ1-6; D gene: TRBD1; V gene: TRBV10-2; CDR3 protein: ARGQGLGSPLH
J gene: TRBJ2-3; D gene: -; V gene: TRBV7-2; CDR3 protein: ASRAPGRLGTQY
J gene: TRBJ2-1; D gene: TRBD2; V gene: TRBV7-2; CDR3 protein: ASSSGGASGLYNEQF
J gene: TRBJ1-3; D gene: -; V gene: TRBV7-2; CDR3 protein: ASSLAMGSSGNTIY
J gene: TRBJ2-5; D gene: -; V gene: TRBV27; CDR3 protein: ASKREYQETQY
J gene: TRBJ2-2; D gene: TRBD1; V gene: TRBV12-3/TRBV12-4; CDR3 protein: ASSSLTGTVGELF
J gene: TRBJ2-6; D gene: -; V gene: TRBV7-9; CDR3 protein: ASSSYTGGANVLT
J gene: TRBJ1-5; D gene: -; V gene: TRBV5-4; CDR3 protein: ASSHGPTGSNQPQH
J gene: TRBJ2-1; D gene: -; V gene: TRBV2; CDR3 protein: AGGVTSYNEQF
J gene: TRBJ2-1; D gene: TRBD2; V gene: TRBV3-1; CDR3 protein: ASSQELAGGPRNEQF
J gene: TRBJ1-5; D gene: -; V gene: TRBV7-8; CDR3 protein: ASSLGWGGSGNQPQH
J gene: TRBJ2-7; D gene: TRBD1; V gene: TRBV10-3; CDR3 protein: AISGQGYEQY
J gene: TRBJ1-6; D gene: -; V gene: TRBV12-3/TRBV12-4; CDR3 protein: ASSDSSYNSPLH
J gene: TRBJ1-2; D gene: -; V gene: TRBV4-3; CDR3 protein: ASSQDWVNGYGYT
J gene: TRBJ2-1; D gene: TRBD2; V gene: TRBV7-9; CDR3 protein: ASSKSGASGGVEQF